This record covers a single TCR beta chain. The data derive from a study of blood T cell repertoires in COVID-19. Study as a whole: COVID-19 samples, acute and convalescent, were from the United States, Italy and Spain. Sources were T cells, B-cell-depleted T cells, or PBMCs; the material itself was cDNA or gDNA.

This CDR3 is built from 15 residues. CDR1 and CDR2 from the germline V gene are SGHRS and YFSETQ. Trimming at V came to 4 bases and at J to 0 bases, leaving 6 bases not matched to a gene. Libraries were prepared by immunoSEQ multiplex PCR; TCRdb keeps only in-frame clonotypes and omits some of them. The sample lists 200,000 to 250,000 clones, 85% to 90% seen once, with about 2.2% in the top ten. This receptor was obtained from a woman aged 45-65 years with acute or convalescent COVID-19. The chain combines TRBV5-1 with TRBJ1-1, with 7 bases fitting TRBD1. Sequencing input: peripheral blood. CDR3 region: CASSRTGGMNTEAFF. CDR3 DNA: TGCGCCAGCAGCAGGACAGGTGGGATGAACACTGAAGCTTTCTTT.